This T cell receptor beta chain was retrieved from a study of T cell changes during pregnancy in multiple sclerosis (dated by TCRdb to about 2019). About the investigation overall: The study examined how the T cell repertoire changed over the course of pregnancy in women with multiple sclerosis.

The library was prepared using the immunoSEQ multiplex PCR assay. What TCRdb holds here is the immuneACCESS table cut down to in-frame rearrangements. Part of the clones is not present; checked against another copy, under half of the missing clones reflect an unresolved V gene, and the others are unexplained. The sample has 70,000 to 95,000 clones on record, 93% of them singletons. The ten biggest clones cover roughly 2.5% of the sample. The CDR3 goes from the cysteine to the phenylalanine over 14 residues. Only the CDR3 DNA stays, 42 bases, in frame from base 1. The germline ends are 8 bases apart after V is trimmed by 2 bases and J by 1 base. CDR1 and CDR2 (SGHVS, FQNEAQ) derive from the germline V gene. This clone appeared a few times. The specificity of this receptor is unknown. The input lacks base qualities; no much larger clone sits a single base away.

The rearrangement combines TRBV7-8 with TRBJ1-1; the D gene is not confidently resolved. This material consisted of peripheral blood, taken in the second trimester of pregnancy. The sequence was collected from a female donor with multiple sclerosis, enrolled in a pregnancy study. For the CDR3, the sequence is CASSLIAGNTEAFF. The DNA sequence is TGTGCCAGCAGCTTAATCGCAGGGAACACTGAAGCTTTCTTT.